A selection of T cell receptor beta chains follows, all from one sample in a study of post-analysis software for immune sequencing data. Via MiXCR, TCRdb re-called the PCR reads, giving one row per CDR3 protein. The sample records around 700,000 distinct CDR3 sequences, 55% to 60% being singletons. The source material was blood. These receptors were obtained from a girl aged 2 to 9 with multiple sclerosis. The conserved cysteine and the conserved F or W are not part of the CDR3 here. Only part of the rows carry a size: once, few, many, or a class if the clone is expanded.

abundance	v_gene	j_gene	CDR3aa
few	TRBV5-1	TRBJ1-2	ASSRTGTPEVRSGYT
NA	TRBV2	TRBJ2-5	ATSGPGTQETQY
NA	TRBV4-1	TRBJ1-4	ASSQGQGFEKLF
NA	TRBV7-3	TRBJ2-7	ASSPFFEREGPSYEQY
NA	TRBV29-1	TRBJ1-4	SINRGLSEKLF
NA	TRBV20-1	NA	SASSGRETQY
few	TRBV12-3/TRBV12-4	TRBJ1-2	ASSPGTGDGYT
few	TRBV11-2	TRBJ2-7	ASSGVNYEQY
NA	TRBV6-1	TRBJ1-2	ASSGPTGTIYGYT
few	TRBV12-3/TRBV12-4	TRBJ2-7	ASSLRQGVYEQY
NA	TRBV5-4	TRBJ2-3	ASSPAPGTPGTDTQY
NA	TRBV5-1	TRBJ2-7	AGSSRDAGAYEQY
NA	TRBV5-5	TRBJ1-4	ASSLLGGGEKLF
NA	TRBV27	TRBJ1-2	ASSLHSSNYGYT
few	TRBV12-3/TRBV12-4	NA	ASSLYPAGKETQY
NA	TRBV5-6	TRBJ1-6	ASSLWGRGYTPPLH